This TCR beta chain stems from a study of shared clonotypes between healthy human individuals. TCRdb's copy holds only in-frame clones and misses some; the assay was immunoSEQ multiplex PCR. In the table there are over 2,000,000 clones, 85% to 95% of which are singletons. Naive CD8 cells were CD45RO-negative, positively selected for CCR7, excluding terminally differentiated effector memory CD45RA+ cells. Trimming cost V 4 bases and J 1 base; bases outside gene matches: 6. The CDR3 covers 16 residues. Germline V gives CDR1 MNHEY, CDR2 SMNVEV (reference sequence). This clone has just one count. This clonotype originated in a young man in good health. Some clones in this sample may be carry-over from other donors' samples. The V and J genes are TRBV27 and TRBJ2-3; 9 positions agree with TRBD2. Input material: naive CD8+ T cells from PBMCs. The CDR3: CASSWGSGSGTDTQYF. Written as DNA, the CDR3 is TGTGCCAGCAGTTGGGGTAGCGGGAGCGGCACAGATACGCAGTATTTT.